Sequencing of this T cell receptor beta chain was carried out in a study of T cell responses to AZD1222 COVID-19 vaccine. Study-level results: Only 5 or 6 AZD1222 recipients were seropositive at baseline. Spike-specific TCR breadth rose after two AZD1222 doses, and depth rose as well. Nearly half of spike-specific TCRs reportedly target variant regions that are unmutated in the B.1.351 and B.1.1.7 variants.

Germline V gene sequence: CDR1 SGHDT, CDR2 YYEEEE. This CDR3 has 15 amino acids. Trimming cost V 4 bases and J 2 bases, with 16 bases left between them. Generated by immunoSEQ multiplex PCR, the TCRdb table keeps only in-frame clones and is missing some. The data hold some 200,000 clones, with just over 90% observed a single time. Investigators merged groups given second doses at roughly 4 or roughly 12 weeks. Of note for this clone: Its cognate antigen is unknown.

The receptor was derived from an adult who received the AZD1222 COVID-19 vaccine. The sample here was peripheral blood, taken 28 days after the second AZD1222 dose. This chain joins TRBV5-6 and TRBJ2-7; D gene ambiguous. DNA for the CDR3: TGTGCCAGCAGCGTGGGTCCAATCTCAGCCTACGAGCAGTACTTC. The encoded protein is CASSVGPISAYEQYF.